What follows are 21 T cell receptor beta chains derived from one specimen sequenced in a study of tumour-infiltrating T cells in Burkitt lymphoma. Profiling relied on immunoSEQ multiplex PCR, and the TCRdb table lists in-frame clones only, not all of them. Found here are around 670 clones, about 12% of them singletons; the top ten hold roughly 13%. The specimen sequenced was tumor tissue. These receptors all stem from a human donor with Burkitt lymphoma.

This sequence joins TRBV7-9 and TRBJ2-1; 10 bases match TRBD2. Germline CDR1 reads SEHNR; CDR2 reads FQNEAQ (reference sequence). The J segment lost 5 bases and the V segment lost 2 bases, leaving 3 bases of the junction unmatched. The CDR3 runs to 15 residues. The CDR3 is CASSLLAGVDNEQFF. The CDR3 nucleotides are TGTGCCAGCAGCTTACTAGCGGGAGTGGACAATGAGCAGTTCTTC.

As concerns this clone: One end of the junction does not line up with germline, which may come from a read error. The CDR3 nucleotides are TGTGCCAGCAGCTCACAACTAGCGGGGGGTCCCGCGGTCTTC. Its protein product is CASSSQLAGGPAVF. The chain employs TRBV9 and TRBJ2-1, with 12 bases aligning to TRBD2. The CDR3 contains 14 residues. Germline V gene lookup returns CDR1 SGDLS and CDR2 YYNGEE.

V usage is TRBV10-3 and J usage is TRBJ2-6; D remains ambiguous. This CDR3 region has 18 residues. Trimming removed 0 bases from V and 5 bases from J, with 17 bases in between. Germline lookup yields CDR1 ENHRY and CDR2 SYGVKD. The CDR3 DNA follows: TGTGCCATCAGTGAGTCGATAGCCAGCCTAGGAAGGGCCAACGTCCTGACTTTC. This encodes CAISESIASLGRANVLTF.

There are a few counts of this clone. The rearrangement links TRBV30 to TRBJ1-6; D unresolved. V dropped 4 bases and J dropped 7 bases, with 11 bases sitting between them. In germline, CDR1 is GTSNPN, CDR2 SVGIG (reference sequence). The CDR3 totals 13 residues. CDR3 bases: TGTGCCTGGAACACCGAGCTAAATTCACCCCTCCACTTT. Translating gives CAWNTELNSPLHF. Together with reference TRBV30 and TRBJ1-6, the CDR3 gives the full variable domain: SQTIHQWPATLVQPVGSPLSLECTVEGTSNPNLYWYRQAAGRGLQLLFYSVGIGQISSEVPQNLSASRPQDRQFILSSKKLLLSDSGFYLCAWNTELNSPLHFGNGTRLTVT.

This clone was picked up a small number of times. The same CDR3 arises from other DNA sequences in this sample as well. V gene TRBV25-1 combines with J gene TRBJ2-2; 7 bases align to TRBD1. Per germline, CDR1 MGHDK and CDR2 SYGVNS. J gave up 2 bases and V 5 bases, and 5 bases lay outside the gene matches. This CDR3 region has 15 residues. The CDR3 nucleotides read TGTGCCAGCAGTCAGAGAGGGGGCAACACCGGGGAGCTGTTTTTT. Its translation: CASSQRGGNTGELFF.

A few counts support this clone. The chain recombines TRBV25-1 with TRBJ1-2; D might be TRBD1 (5 bases). Trimming left V 4 bases short and J 8 bases short, with 14 bases between. The CDR3 is made up of 13 amino acids. CDR1 and CDR2 from the germline V gene are MGHDK and SYGVNS. Written as DNA, the CDR3 is TGTGCCAGCAGTGGAGGAGGGGCCGGAGGCTACACCTTC. It translates to CASSGGGAGGYTF.

This clone was detected a few times. The chain is built from TRBV14 and TRBJ2-7; D is unresolved. Germline V gene lookup returns CDR1 SGHDN and CDR2 FVKESK. The V end lost 5 bases, the J end lost 6 bases, and 8 bases lay between the germline ends. The CDR3 covers 11 residues. CDR3 residues: CASSLGSEQYF. CDR3 coding DNA: TGTGCCAGCAGCTTGGGCTCCGAGCAGTACTTC.

In the case of this clone: Relative to the germline gene, one junction end is altered; a read error may explain this. CDR3 protein: CASSLSPGTIFYEQYF. As DNA, the CDR3 is TGTGCTAGCAGTTTGAGCCCCGGGACCATTTTCTACGAGCAGTACTTC. The V gene is TRBV27, the J gene TRBJ2-7, with D perhaps matching TRBD1 or TRBD2 (5 bases each). Germline-derived CDR1 and CDR2 are MNHEY and SMNVEV (reference sequence). The CDR3 runs to 16 residues.

This sequence joins TRBV9 and TRBJ1-1; possible D gene TRBD1, 5 bases. The CDR3 is 13 residues long. The germline V gene encodes CDR1 SGDLS and CDR2 YYNGEE. Trimming stripped 2 bases from V and 2 bases from J, with 7 bases between. The CDR3 spells CASSVRTNTEAFF. CDR3 nucleotide sequence: TGTGCCAGCAGCGTGCGGACAAACACTGAAGCTTTCTTT. The full variable domain, rest sourced from reference TRBV9 and TRBJ1-1, is DSGVTQTPKHLITATGQRVTLRCSPRSGDLSVYWYQQSLDQGLQFLIQYYNGEERAKGNILERFSAQQFPDLHSELNLSSLELGDSALYFCASSVRTNTEAFFGQGTRLTVV.

The gene calls are TRBV6-1 and TRBJ1-5; D is unresolved. Between the trimmed V and J ends, which lost 4 bases and 0 bases, there was a span of 7 bases. Germline V gene data show CDR1 as MNHNS and CDR2 as SASEGT. CDR3 length equals 14 residues. The CDR3 DNA reads TGTGCCAGCAGTGTCGAAGTTAGCAATCAGCCCCAGCATTTT. This codes for CASSVEVSNQPQHF.

This clone was seen only a few times. The gene calls are TRBV9 and TRBJ2-5, with TRBD2 matching 11 bases. Germline V gives CDR1 SGDLS, CDR2 YYNGEE. The CDR3 has 20 residues. The J segment lost 0 bases and the V segment lost 2 bases, leaving 15 bases of the junction unmatched. The CDR3 region has the DNA TGTGCCAGCAGCGTCCCCCTAGCGGGGGGCGGATCTAACCACCAAGAGACCCAGTACTTC. This sequence encodes CASSVPLAGGGSNHQETQYF. The full variable domain, its missing parts supplied by reference TRBV9 and TRBJ2-5, is DSGVTQTPKHLITATGQRVTLRCSPRSGDLSVYWYQQSLDQGLQFLIQYYNGEERAKGNILERFSAQQFPDLHSELNLSSLELGDSALYFCASSVPLAGGGSNHQETQYFGPGTRLLVL.

This clone was seen only a few times. The chain uses TRBV5-6 and TRBJ1-2, with a possible D match to TRBD1 (6 bases). Trimming pared 0 bases from V and 4 bases from J, leaving 13 bases between. There are 15 residues in the CDR3. Per the germline V gene, CDR1 is SGHDT and CDR2 is YYEEEE. The CDR3 sequence: CASSLGGGPVYGYTF. The CDR3 DNA reads TGTGCCAGCAGCTTGGGAGGGGGGCCTGTCTATGGCTACACCTTC.

This chain uses TRBV9 with TRBJ1-3; D is undetermined. V lost 0 bases, J lost 0 bases, and 10 bases lay in between. Germline V gene lookup returns CDR1 SGDLS and CDR2 YYNGEE. The CDR3 loop spans 16 amino acids. DNA for the CDR3: TGTGCCAGCAGCGTAGAACCGTTCCCCTCTGGAAACACCATATATTTT. Translating gives CASSVEPFPSGNTIYF. Supplemented by reference TRBV9 and TRBJ1-3, the full variable domain reads DSGVTQTPKHLITATGQRVTLRCSPRSGDLSVYWYQQSLDQGLQFLIQYYNGEERAKGNILERFSAQQFPDLHSELNLSSLELGDSALYFCASSVEPFPSGNTIYFGEGSWLTVV.

This clone was detected a few times. One end of the junction varies from germline; a read error may be responsible. The same CDR3 arises from other DNA sequences in this sample as well. The rearrangement links TRBV30 to TRBJ2-7; the match to TRBD2 covers 7 bases. The CDR3 is 11 residues long. The V gene's germline CDR1 is GTSNPN and CDR2 SVGIG (reference sequence). The DNA for the CDR3 is TGTGCCTGGAGTCTCGGGGAGGGGAAGTATTTC. Residues: CAWSLGEGKYF.

The genes are TRBV9 and TRBJ2-6; tentative D call: TRBD1 (7 bases). Germline V gene sequence: CDR1 SGDLS, CDR2 YYNGEE. Trimming took 4 bases from V and 0 from J, leaving 14 bases between them. The CDR3 consists of 17 residues. CDR3 nucleotide sequence: TGTGCCAGCAGCCCACCAGGGGGGCCCTCTGGGGCCAACGTCCTGACTTTC. Its translation: CASSPPGGPSGANVLTF.

V gene TRBV27 combines with J gene TRBJ1-1; weak D call: TRBD1 (5 bases). The length of the CDR3 is 14 residues. The germline gives CDR1 MNHEY, CDR2 SMNVEV (reference sequence). Deletions cut 2 bases from V and 4 bases from J, with 11 bases between. The CDR3 spells CASSLAGRVTEAFF. The CDR3 DNA reads TGTGCCAGCAGTTTAGCAGGGAGAGTCACTGAAGCTTTCTTT.

The table lists this clone with a few counts. The V call is TRBV7-9, the J call TRBJ2-5; TRBD1 is a possible D gene (5 bases). The V gene's germline CDR1 is SEHNR and CDR2 FQNEAQ (reference sequence). Trimming left V 3 bases short and J 1 base short, with 6 bases between. This CDR3 has 13 residues. The DNA for the CDR3 is TGTGCCAGCAGCTTCGACAGCCAAGAGACCCAGTACTTC. Translating gives CASSFDSQETQYF.

The CDR3 DNA sequence: TGCGCCAGCAGCCTCTATGGACAGGGGGAAAACTATGGCTACACCTTC. It codes for CASSLYGQGENYGYTF. The V and J genes are TRBV4-1 and TRBJ1-2, with 10 bases aligning to TRBD1. The V segment lost 4 bases and the J segment 2 bases; nucleotides outside the gene matches: 7. The CDR3 totals 16 residues. Per the germline V gene, CDR1 is MGHRA and CDR2 is YSYEKL.

J is TRBJ2-3 and V is TRBV27; maybe TRBD1 (6 bases). CDR3 size: 15 residues. Germline loops: CDR1 MNHEY, CDR2 SMNVEV (reference sequence). V was trimmed by 8 bases and J by 4 bases, leaving 19 bases between them. CDR3 coding DNA: TGTGCCAGCTCAATGTGGCAGGGGAGCGCAGATACGCAGTATTTT. Protein: CASSMWQGSADTQYF.

This clone appeared a few times. The CDR3 loop reads CASSPARGFSTEAFF. CDR3 nucleotides: TGTGCCAGCAGCCCAGCGAGAGGTTTTAGCACTGAAGCTTTCTTT. The chain carries TRBV9 and TRBJ1-1; D unclear. There are 15 residues in the CDR3. Germline-derived CDR1 and CDR2 are SGDLS and YYNGEE. The germline V and J ends were trimmed by 4 bases and 4 bases, with 17 bases remaining between them. Combining the CDR3 with reference TRBV9 and TRBJ1-1 gives the whole variable domain DSGVTQTPKHLITATGQRVTLRCSPRSGDLSVYWYQQSLDQGLQFLIQYYNGEERAKGNILERFSAQQFPDLHSELNLSSLELGDSALYFCASSPARGFSTEAFFGQGTRLTVV.

The chain has TRBV4-1 and TRBJ1-6, with D unclear. Germline V gene sequence: CDR1 MGHRA, CDR2 YSYEKL. The germline V and J ends were trimmed by 8 bases and 1 base, with 12 bases remaining between them. This CDR3 spans 15 amino acids. The CDR3 is CASPPGLSYNSPLHF. DNA of the CDR3: TGCGCCAGCCCGCCCGGGTTGTCCTATAATTCACCCCTCCACTTT.